A selection of T cell receptor beta chains follows, all from one sample in a study of cytomegalovirus exposure and HLA in healthy donors. Sequenced by immunoSEQ multiplex PCR; TCRdb stores in-frame clones only, minus some. Of some 190,000 clones listed, 70% to 90% were seen once; the top ten hold less than 0.4%. The sample consisted of PBMCs. These receptors all come from a young woman in good health and CMV-seronegative. Both conserved end residues are part of each CDR3. The D gene is left open where the match is weak. For some rows the clone size is stated as once, few or many, or as a class when expanded; others skip it.

TRBJ2-7	NA	TRBV11-2	16	TRBD2	CASSLDLGGVRVEQYF	TGTGCCAGCAGCTTAGATCTGGGGGGGGTAAGGGTCGAGCAGTACTTC
TRBJ2-7	NA	TRBV27	13	TRBD1	CASSWTGNYEQYF	TGTGCCAGCAGTTGGACAGGGAACTACGAGCAGTACTTC
TRBJ2-2	NA	TRBV18	13	NA	CASSPLISGELFF	TGTGCCAGCTCACCCTTAATCAGCGGGGAGCTGTTTTTT
TRBJ2-5	NA	TRBV6-6	14	NA	CASSPVGGQETQYF	TGTGCCAGCAGCCCCGTCGGGGGCCAAGAGACCCAGTACTTC
TRBJ2-2	NA	TRBV6-1	13	NA	CASSLGGPGELFF	TGTGCCAGCAGTCTAGGAGGCCCCGGGGAGCTGTTTTTT
TRBJ1-5	NA	TRBV7-8	13	NA	CASSLESGFPQHF	TGTGCCAGCAGCTTAGAATCAGGGTTTCCCCAGCATTTT
TRBJ2-1	NA	TRBV29-1	13	NA	CSVLGGSYNEQFF	TGCAGCGTTCTGGGAGGATCCTACAATGAGCAGTTCTTC
TRBJ1-2	NA	TRBV5-6	13	TRBD1	CASSLWDRGKGSF	TGTGCCAGCAGCCTTTGGGACAGGGGGAAGGGATCTTTC
TRBJ2-7	NA	TRBV19	15	NA	CASSLDGVSSYEQYF	TGTGCCAGTAGTCTCGACGGGGTGAGCTCCTACGAGCAGTACTTC
TRBJ2-3	few	TRBV2	15	TRBD2	CASSQLRGAKDTQYF	TGTGCCAGCAGCCAATTGCGGGGGGCGAAAGATACGCAGTATTTT
TRBJ2-1	NA	TRBV27	16	TRBD2	CASSLSGTKSYNEQFF	TGTGCCAGCAGTTTATCTGGGACTAAAAGTTACAATGAGCAGTTCTTC
TRBJ1-1	NA	TRBV6-5	13	NA	CASSTGGHFEAFF	TGTGCCAGCAGCACGGGGGGACATTTTGAAGCTTTCTTT
TRBJ1-2	NA	TRBV7-9	13	NA	CASSLTVNYGYTF	TGTGCCAGCAGCTTAACGGTCAACTATGGCTACACCTTC
TRBJ2-2	few	TRBV9	18	NA	CASSVGSSRNPNTGELFF	TGTGCCAGCAGCGTAGGGAGTAGCCGCAACCCGAACACCGGGGAGCTGTTTTTT
TRBJ2-3	NA	TRBV28	15	NA	CASSLRTGITDTQYF	TGTGCCAGCAGTTTAAGGACGGGAATCACAGATACGCAGTATTTT